The rows below give T cell receptor beta chains drawn from one sample of a study of identical twins. Each CDR3 protein gets one entry after TCRdb re-called the 5' RACE reads with MiXCR. The sample shows about 520,000 distinct CDR3 sequences, under 25% of them seen only once. This sample also appeared in a second study, on T cells expressing NK-cell markers.

The source material was CD4+ T cells sorted from blood. The receptor source for this set is a woman between 18 and 29 years old in good health. Each CDR3 is given with its conserved first and last residue. Fields, in order: D gene, J gene, V gene, clone size, CDR3 DNA, CDR3 protein. A D gene is named only where the DNA matches it firmly. Not all rows give a size; the values are once, few, many and, for expanded clones, a class.

. TRBJ2-1 TRBV5-1 few TGCGCCAGCAGCCTACCTTCCTTGGACTTAAGGGACAATGAGCAGTTCTTC CASSLPSLDLRDNEQFF
TRBD1 TRBJ1-1 TRBV2 few TGTGCCAGCAGGACAGGGGGGTCTGAAGCTTTCTTT CASRTGGSEAFF
. TRBJ1-1 TRBV5-1 . TGCGCCAGCAGCCCCAGGGTGGGGGCTGAAGCTTTCTTT CASSPRVGAEAFF
TRBD2 TRBJ2-7 TRBV12-3/TRBV12-4 many TGTGCCAGCAGCCGCGGGACTAGCTCTTCTTACGAGCAGTACTTC CASSRGTSSSYEQYF
. TRBJ1-1 TRBV20-1 . TGCAGTGCTAATCGGTTGGGGGCGTCGAACACTGAAGCTTTCTTT CSANRLGASNTEAFF
. TRBJ1-1 TRBV6-6 . TGTGCCAGCAGGATGTGGACGGCCGAAGCTTTCTTT CASRMWTAEAFF
. TRBJ2-5 TRBV15 . TGTGCCACCAGCAGTTTAAGGACTCGGCGAGAGACCCAGTACTTC CATSSLRTRRETQYF
. TRBJ2-1 TRBV6-2/TRBV6-3 few TGTGCCAGCAGTTACCGGGCGGCCCGTAGGAATGAGCAGTTCTTC CASSYRAARRNEQFF
. TRBJ2-7 TRBV15 few TGTGCCACCAGCAGAGTTTTTTTAGGGGGTTCCGAGCAGTACTTC CATSRVFLGGSEQYF
TRBD2 TRBJ2-7 TRBV6-1 . TGTGCCAGCAGGCGGACTAGCGGTTTATACGAGCAGTACTTC CASRRTSGLYEQYF
. TRBJ1-6 TRBV20-1 . TGCAGTGCTAGAAGTCGGATAGATAATTCACCCCTCCACTTT CSARSRIDNSPLHF
. TRBJ2-6 TRBV9 few TGTGCCAGCACCCGATTCCAGGGTGCCAACGTCCTGACTTTC CASTRFQGANVLTF
TRBD1 TRBJ1-2 TRBV10-3 few TGTGCCATCAAACCCCGGGACAGGGTGTTTGGCTACACCTTC CAIKPRDRVFGYTF
TRBD1 TRBJ2-6 TRBV7-2 . TGTGCCAGCAGCGGGTGGACAGGGGCCGGGGCCAACGTCCTGACTTTC CASSGWTGAGANVLTF
. TRBJ2-7 TRBV6-5 few TGTGCCAGCAGTTACTCGGGGGGTGGGGCTTATCAGCAGTACTTC CASSYSGGGAYQQYF
. TRBJ2-2 TRBV14 few TGTGCCAGCAGCCGACACTTGAGCTTGAACACCGGGGAGCTGTTTTTT CASSRHLSLNTGELFF
TRBD1 TRBJ2-1 TRBV19 . TGTGCCAGTAGTGGCATGGACAGGGGTTCGAATGAGCAGTTCTTC CASSGMDRGSNEQFF
. TRBJ2-7 TRBV20-1 few TGCAGTGCTGATGAACAGGGACGCGAGCAGTACTTC CSADEQGREQYF
. TRBJ2-2 TRBV12-3/TRBV12-4 . TGTGCCAGCAGTCAGCAGACGAACACCGGGGAGCTGTTTTTT CASSQQTNTGELFF
. TRBJ1-5 TRBV7-2 . TGTGCCAGCAGCTTAGCGCTTGAGGGCCAGCCCCAGCATTTT CASSLALEGQPQHF
TRBD1 TRBJ1-5 TRBV6-1 . TGTGCCAGCAGGACAGGGGGCCGAGATCAGCCCCAGCATTTT CASRTGGRDQPQHF
. TRBJ2-1 TRBV29-1 few TGCAGCCTTGGGGGACGCCGAAACTCCTACAATGAGCAGTTCTTC CSLGGRRNSYNEQFF
. TRBJ2-1 TRBV23-1 few TGCGCCAGCCCTCGCAGGCAGGAGCAGTTCTTC CASPRRQEQFF
. TRBJ1-1 TRBV15 many TGTGCCACCAGCAGCAGGGTAGACACTGAAGCTTTCTTT CATSSRVDTEAFF
TRBD2 TRBJ2-3 TRBV7-6 few TGTGCCAGCAGCAATACTAGCGGGAGGCCAGATACGCAGTATTTT CASSNTSGRPDTQYF
TRBD1 TRBJ1-1 TRBV14 . TGTGCCAGCAGCCCACAATTGACAGGGTCTGAAGCTTTCTTT CASSPQLTGSEAFF
. TRBJ2-3 TRBV19 few TGTGCCAGTAGTATCGTTCCGGGCGCAGATACGCAGTATTTT CASSIVPGADTQYF
. TRBJ1-1 TRBV29-1 . TGCAGCGTTGGATCGGGGTACACTGAAGCTTTCTTT CSVGSGYTEAFF
TRBD1 TRBJ2-3 TRBV20-1 once TGCAGTGCTACCGGGACAGGGAAAACAGATACGCAGTATTTT CSATGTGKTDTQYF